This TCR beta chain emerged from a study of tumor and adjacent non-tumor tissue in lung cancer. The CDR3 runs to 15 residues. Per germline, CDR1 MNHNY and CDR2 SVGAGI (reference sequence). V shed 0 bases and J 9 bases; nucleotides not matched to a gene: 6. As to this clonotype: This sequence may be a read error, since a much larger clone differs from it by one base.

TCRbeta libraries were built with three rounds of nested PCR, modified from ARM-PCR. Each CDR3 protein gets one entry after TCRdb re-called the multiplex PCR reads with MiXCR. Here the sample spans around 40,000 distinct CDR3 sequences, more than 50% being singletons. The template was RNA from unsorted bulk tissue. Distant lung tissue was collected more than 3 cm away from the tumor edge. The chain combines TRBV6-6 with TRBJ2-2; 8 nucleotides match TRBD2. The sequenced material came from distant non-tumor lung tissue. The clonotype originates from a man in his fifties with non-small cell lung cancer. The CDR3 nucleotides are TGTGCCAGCAGTTACTCGGTACTAGCGGCCAGGGAGCTGTTTTTT. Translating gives CASSYSVLAARELFF.